Below are 11 T cell receptor beta chains sequenced from a single sample in a study of T-cell memory formation after mild COVID-19. One entry per CDR3 protein, called by TCRdb with MiXCR from the 5' RACE reads. The sample lists more than 250,000 distinct CDR3 sequences; about a sixth were seen once. The sequenced sample consisted of PBMCs or a T cell subset sorted from them (not recorded which). The source of these receptors is a man between 18 and 29 years old who had mild COVID-19 (a few samples of this study predate the infection). Cell type and time point are not known.

This clonotype was seen at least ten times. The rearrangement uses TRBV7-9 and TRBJ2-3; 7 bases agree with TRBD1. The CDR3 has 15 residues. V dropped 3 bases and J dropped 2; count of bases not matched to a gene: 5. CDR1 and CDR2 from the germline V gene are SEHNR and FQNEAQ (reference sequence). The CDR3 DNA follows: TGTGCCAGCAGCTTTTCTGGACAGGCCACAGATACGCAGTATTTT. Translation gives CASSFSGQATDTQYF.

The chain couples TRBV12-3 or TRBV12-4 to TRBJ1-5, with D maybe TRBD1 (6 bases). The V end lost 7 bases, the J end lost 3 bases, and 16 bases lay between the germline ends. This CDR3 spans 15 amino acids. The CDR3 DNA follows: TGTGCCAGCACCCAAGGGGGACGGTACAATCAGCCCCAGCATTTT. It translates to CASTQGGRYNQPQHF.

The CDR3 sequence is CASSLDRVAPFYGYTF. In DNA, the CDR3 is TGTGCCAGCAGCCTCGACAGGGTGGCTCCTTTCTATGGCTACACCTTC. The rearrangement links TRBV7-8 to TRBJ1-2; TRBD1 matches 7 bases. The CDR3 has 16 residues. V dropped 5 bases and J dropped 4; count of bases not matched to a gene: 13. The germline V gene has CDR1 SGHVS and CDR2 FQNEAQ.

CDR3: CASSLGLAFQETQYF. In DNA form, the CDR3 reads TGCGCCAGCAGCTTGGGGCTAGCGTTCCAAGAGACCCAGTACTTC. The chain joins TRBV5-1 to TRBJ2-5; maybe TRBD2 (6 bases). The CDR3 loop spans 15 amino acids. V gave up 0 bases and J gave up 1 base, with 10 bases separating them. Germline CDR1 and CDR2: SGHRS and YFSETQ.

This clonotype has more than one count but fewer than ten. The chain uses TRBV28 and TRBJ2-5; D remains unclear. V shed 5 bases and J shed 0 bases, with 7 bases lying between them. CDR3 length: 13 amino acids. The V gene's germline CDR1 is MDHEN and CDR2 SYDVKM. The CDR3 DNA reads TGTGCCAGCAGTGGGCGCGACCAAGAGACCCAGTACTTC. Translation: CASSGRDQETQYF.

In this sample, this clonotype turned up many times. The V call is TRBV20-1, the J call TRBJ2-3, with D possibly TRBD2 on 5 matching bases. The CDR3 is 12 amino acids. Germline loops: CDR1 DFQATT, CDR2 SNEGSKA (reference sequence). The germline V and J ends were trimmed by 7 bases and 10 bases, with 18 bases remaining between them. CDR3 region: CSVAPAGRAQYF. Here the CDR3 DNA reads TGCAGTGTGGCTCCGGCCGGGCGGGCGCAGTATTTT.

The J gene is TRBJ2-3, the V gene TRBV29-1; D may be TRBD2 (6 bases). This CDR3 is 14 amino acids long. V lost 3 bases and J 1 base, leaving 11 bases between the germline ends. Germline V gene data show CDR1 as SQVTM and CDR2 as ANQGSEA. The CDR3 DNA reads as TGCAGCGTTGATGCGGGGCTGGGCACAGATACGCAGTATTTT. Amino acid sequence: CSVDAGLGTDTQYF.

There are a few counts of this clonotype. V usage is TRBV13 and J usage is TRBJ1-2, with TRBD1 as a possible D gene (6 bases). Between the trimmed V and J ends, which lost 7 bases and 7 bases, there was a span of 19 bases. This CDR3 has 14 amino acids. CDR1 is PRHDT, CDR2 FYEKMQ, per germline (reference sequence). The CDR3 is CASNLGASRGGYTF. For the CDR3, the DNA is TGTGCCAGCAACTTGGGGGCCTCTCGTGGTGGCTACACCTTC.

V and J are TRBV6-1 and TRBJ2-3; 8 bases map to TRBD2. The CDR3 runs to 18 residues. V trimming: 2 bases; J trimming: 1 base; junction bases outside the gene matches: 11. Germline V gene sequence: CDR1 MNHNS, CDR2 SASEGT. CDR3 sequence: CASSEYSGGPAGTDTQYF. In DNA form, the CDR3 reads TGTGCCAGCAGTGAATACAGCGGGGGCCCAGCTGGCACAGATACGCAGTATTTT.

V is TRBV7-2 and J is TRBJ2-7; D gene unclear. V gave up 2 bases and J gave up 4 bases, with 6 bases separating them. In germline, CDR1 is SGHTA, CDR2 FQGNSA. CDR3 length: 12 amino acids. For the CDR3, the DNA is TGTGCCAGCAGCTTAATGACTTACGAGCAGTACTTC. Residues: CASSLMTYEQYF.

This CDR3 is CASSQGVAADTQYF. CDR3 DNA sequence: TGTGCCAGCTCGCAGGGGGTCGCGGCAGATACGCAGTATTTT. The chain links TRBV19 to TRBJ2-3; 7 bases align to TRBD1. The CDR3 is 14 amino acids. Germline assignment: CDR1 LNHDA and CDR2 SQIVND (reference sequence). V was clipped by 9 bases and J by 4 bases; unmatched bases: 10.